This entry lists 15 T cell receptor beta chains sequenced from one sample in a study of cytomegalovirus exposure and HLA in healthy donors. The PCR contained 60 Vbeta and 13 Jbeta primers. The repertoire was sequenced with immunoSEQ multiplex PCR; TCRdb's copy has only in-frame clones and lacks some. The table records some 170,000 clones, about four fifths of them present only once. The sample taken for sequencing was PBMCs. Source of these receptors: a girl between 5 and 17 years old in good health and CMV-seropositive.

The chain combines TRBV5-1 with TRBJ2-7; 9 bases line up with TRBD2. The CDR3 has 13 residues. With 4 bases clipped from V and 5 bases from J, the junction kept 4 bases outside the gene matches. Germline V CDR1 and CDR2: SGHRS, YFSETQ. The CDR3 sequence is CASSVGLADEQYF. DNA for the CDR3: TGCGCCAGCAGCGTGGGACTAGCCGACGAGCAGTACTTC.

This clone is a singleton in its sample. The V call is TRBV6-6, the J call TRBJ2-1; 8 bases are shared with TRBD2. The CDR3 contains 11 residues. With 7 bases clipped from V and 9 bases from J, the junction kept 2 bases outside the gene matches. The germline gives CDR1 MNHNY, CDR2 SVGAGI (reference sequence). The CDR3 spells CASKAGVEQFF. CDR3 coding DNA: TGTGCCAGCAAAGCGGGAGTTGAGCAGTTCTTC.

This clone was seen a single time. This chain links TRBV28 with TRBJ2-7, with 11 bases that match TRBD2. V gave up 4 bases and J gave up 4 bases; unmatched junction bases: 3. Germline assignment: CDR1 MDHEN and CDR2 SYDVKM. The CDR3 is 14 residues long. The CDR3 sequence is CASSSGLAEYEQYF. CDR3 DNA sequence: TGTGCCAGCAGTTCGGGACTAGCGGAATACGAGCAGTACTTC. Full variable domain (missing parts from reference TRBV28 and TRBJ2-7): DVKVTQSSRYLVKRTGEKVFLECVQDMDHENMFWYRQDPGLGLRLIYFSYDVKMKEKGDIPEGYSVSREKKERFSLILESASTNQTSMYLCASSSGLAEYEQYFGPGTRLTVT.

The chain carries TRBV5-1 and TRBJ2-1; 7 bases line up with TRBD2. V shed 2 bases, J shed 4 bases, and the junction held 6 bases outside the gene matches. CDR1 and CDR2 (germline): SGHRS, YFSETQ. The CDR3 totals 15 residues. CDR3 amino acids: CASSFRDYTYNEQFF. The DNA for the CDR3 is TGCGCCAGCAGCTTCCGGGACTATACGTACAATGAGCAGTTCTTC.

This clone appeared a single time. V usage is TRBV7-9 and J usage is TRBJ2-1; TRBD2 agrees at 11 bases. The V segment lost 5 bases and the J segment 6 bases; nucleotides outside the gene matches: 6. The CDR3 spans 15 residues. Germline V gene sequence: CDR1 SEHNR, CDR2 FQNEAQ (reference sequence). CDR3 region: CASSATSGSANEQFF. For the CDR3, the DNA is TGTGCCAGCAGCGCCACTAGCGGGAGTGCCAATGAGCAGTTCTTC.

The count of this clone is one. Relative to the germline gene, one junction end is altered; a read error may explain this. The V call is TRBV7-7, the J call TRBJ2-3, with TRBD2 identical over 13 bases. The CDR3 extends over 16 amino acids. Germline V gives CDR1 SSHAT, CDR2 FNYEAQ (reference sequence). The CDR3 region has the DNA TGTGCTAGCAGCCAAGGGACTAGCGGGACCACAGATACGCAGTATTTT. Translated: CASSQGTSGTTDTQYF.

V and J are TRBV11-2 and TRBJ2-7; 9 nucleotides agree with TRBD1. Germline CDR1 reads SGHAT; CDR2 reads FQNNGV. V was pared by 3 bases and J by 4 bases, with 4 bases of the junction left unmatched. The CDR3 loop spans 14 amino acids. As DNA, the CDR3 is TGTGCCAGCAGCTTTGGGACAGGGAGTTACGAGCAGTACTTC. Translation: CASSFGTGSYEQYF.

The chain carries TRBV6-4 and TRBJ2-3; 10 bases match TRBD2. V lost 6 bases, J lost 4 bases, and 7 bases stayed unmatched. CDR3 length: 15 residues. Per germline, CDR1 MRHNA and CDR2 SNTAGT. The CDR3: CASSLSGGAADTQYF. The CDR3, as DNA: TGTGCCAGCAGCCTCAGCGGGGGGGCAGCAGATACGCAGTATTTT.

The chain combines TRBV6-1 with TRBJ1-5; TRBD1 is a possible D gene (5 bases). Per the germline V gene, CDR1 is MNHNS and CDR2 is SASEGT. The CDR3 runs to 13 residues. V lost 6 bases, J lost 5 bases, and 11 bases lay in between. DNA for the CDR3: TGTGCCAGCAGACAAGTCAGGGATCAGCCCCAGCATTTT. This translates into CASRQVRDQPQHF.

The rearrangement links TRBV9 to TRBJ1-1; TRBD1 matches at 7 bases. CDR1 is SGDLS and CDR2 is YYNGEE in the germline V gene. The V and J ends lost 0 bases and 8 bases, in that order; junction bases with no gene match: 10. The CDR3 consists of 15 residues. The CDR3 DNA follows: TGTGCCAGCAGCGTAGCGCCCTACAGGGGCGGCGAAGCTTTCTTT. Protein sequence: CASSVAPYRGGEAFF.

Notes on this clone: This sample includes further DNA sequences coding for the same CDR3. This sequence joins TRBV19 and TRBJ2-3; 7 nucleotides match TRBD2. Germline V gives CDR1 LNHDA, CDR2 SQIVND (reference sequence). Unmatched junction bases numbered 10, after V lost 3 bases and J lost 1 base. This CDR3 comprises 17 residues. Here the CDR3 reads CASSIGLASGGTDTQYF. CDR3 in DNA: TGTGCCAGTAGTATTGGGCTCGCCAGCGGGGGCACAGATACGCAGTATTTT.

In its sample, this clone was seen once. The rearrangement uses TRBV11-1 and TRBJ1-2; TRBD1 is a possible D gene (6 bases). The CDR3 consists of 13 residues. V lost 7 bases and J 2 bases, leaving 11 bases between the germline ends. The V gene's germline CDR1 is SGHAT and CDR2 FQDESV (reference sequence). The CDR3 nucleotides read TGTGCCAGCACCCGCGGACAGAACTATGGCTACACCTTC. Translated, it gives CASTRGQNYGYTF.

The V and J genes are TRBV2 and TRBJ2-3, with a tentative D call TRBD1 (5 bases). V lost 7 bases to trimming and J lost 1 base, with 12 bases between them. The germline V gene has CDR1 SNHLY and CDR2 FYNNEI. The CDR3 length is 14 residues. CDR3 nucleotide sequence: TGTGCCAGCATCAGGGCTAGGGGCACAGATACGCAGTATTTT. Protein: CASIRARGTDTQYF.

This clone was seen once. The chain links TRBV11-3 to TRBJ2-7, with D hard to call. The CDR3 is made up of 13 amino acids. Trimming cost V 0 bases and J 5 bases, with 8 bases left between them. CDR1 is SGHNT and CDR2 is YENEEA in the germline V gene. The CDR3 here is CASSLDRSHEQYF. CDR3 nucleotides: TGTGCCAGCAGCTTAGACCGAAGCCACGAGCAGTACTTC.

The chain is built from TRBV27 and TRBJ2-7, with D tentatively TRBD1 (5 bases). From germline, CDR1 is MNHEY and CDR2 SMNVEV (reference sequence). V dropped 2 bases and J dropped 2 bases, with 13 bases sitting between them. The CDR3 is 15 residues long. The CDR3 DNA reads as TGTGCCAGCAGTTTAGGCAGGGTGAGGCCCTACGAGCAGTACTTC. Protein sequence: CASSLGRVRPYEQYF.